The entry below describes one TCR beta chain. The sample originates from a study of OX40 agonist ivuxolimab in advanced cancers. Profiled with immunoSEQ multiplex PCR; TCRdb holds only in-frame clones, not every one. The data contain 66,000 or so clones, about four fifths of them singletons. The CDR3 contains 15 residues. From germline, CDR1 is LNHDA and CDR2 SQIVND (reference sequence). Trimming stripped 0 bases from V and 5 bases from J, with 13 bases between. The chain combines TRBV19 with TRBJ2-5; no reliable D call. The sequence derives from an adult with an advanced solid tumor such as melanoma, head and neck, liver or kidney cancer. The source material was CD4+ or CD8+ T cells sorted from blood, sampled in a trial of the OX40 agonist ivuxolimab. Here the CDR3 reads CASSIDHGVFETQYF. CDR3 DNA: TGTGCCAGTAGTATAGATCATGGGGTTTTCGAGACCCAGTACTTC.